The rows below give T cell receptor beta chains drawn from one sample of a study of Graves' ophthalmopathy and Graves' hyperthyroidism. MiXCR, applied by TCRdb to the multiplex PCR reads, yields one record per CDR3 protein. The table shows about 390,000 distinct CDR3 sequences, with about a sixth occurring only once. Material for sequencing was peripheral blood. The receptors stem from an adult woman with stable Graves' hyperthyroidism. Each CDR3 is given with its conserved first and last residue. D genes are given only for firm matches. Some rows have no size entry. The others give once, few or many, or a class for an expanded clone.

clone_size j_call v_call d_call cdr3_aa cdr3_nt
many TRBJ1-6 TRBV30 NA CAWSVRGRIAYNSPLHF TGTGCCTGGAGTGTACGGGGGCGCATCGCCTATAATTCACCCCTCCACTTT
many TRBJ2-1 TRBV10-1 NA CASKSAQPGDEQFF TGCGCCAGCAAAAGTGCTCAGCCGGGCGATGAGCAGTTCTTC
many TRBJ1-5 TRBV11-1 TRBD1 CASSLGQGNSNQPQHF TGTGCCAGCAGCTTGGGACAGGGGAATAGCAATCAGCCCCAGCATTTT
many TRBJ2-7 TRBV11-2 NA CASSYSWGGTYEQYF TGTGCCAGCAGCTACTCGTGGGGTGGTACCTACGAGCAGTACTTC
few TRBJ2-7 TRBV3-1 TRBD2 CASSRASGSPYEQYF TGTGCCAGCAGCCGAGCTAGCGGGAGTCCCTACGAGCAGTACTTC
NA TRBJ1-1 TRBV6-2/TRBV6-3 NA CASIYSLDAFF TGTGCCAGCATTTACAGTCTTGATGCTTTCTTT
NA TRBJ2-7 TRBV6-1 TRBD1 CASTLTGTGAYEQYF TGTGCCAGCACCCTGACCGGGACAGGGGCCTACGAGCAGTACTTC
few TRBJ2-4 TRBV30 NA CAWSPPPLGAVVAKNIQYF TGTGCCTGGAGTCCCCCCCCCCTGGGGGCCGTCGTTGCCAAAAACATTCAGTACTTC
many TRBJ2-5 TRBV9 TRBD2 CASSATSGSVETQYF TGTGCCAGCAGCGCGACTAGCGGGAGTGTAGAGACCCAGTACTTC
many TRBJ2-7 TRBV20-1 TRBD2 CSAVAGLEEQYF TGCAGTGCGGTAGCGGGATTGGAAGAGCAGTACTTC